Listed below are T cell receptor beta chains from one sample, sequenced in a study of T-cell reconstitution after alpha-beta-depleted transplantation in children. TCRdb called the PCR reads again in MiXCR, with one record for every CDR3 protein. The data contain 500,000 to 650,000 distinct CDR3 sequences, 10% to 15% of them singletons. Specimen: PBMCs, mostly from graft donor cells, collected 360 days after TCRalphabeta/CD19-depleted stem cell transplant. The receptors shown here come from a male patient aged 10-17 years who had a stem cell transplant for acute myeloid leukemia, so the T cells may come from the graft donor. The conserved cysteine and the conserved F or W are not part of the CDR3 here. The order of the fields is V gene, D gene, J gene, CDR3 protein. The D gene is left open where the match is weak.

>TRBV7-3|-|TRBJ2-5
ASSLTRGGPGETQY
>TRBV21-1|-|TRBJ2-7
ASTQGDEQY
>TRBV20-1|-|TRBJ1-4
SATDGGLDEKLF
>TRBV27|TRBD1|TRBJ2-5
ASSSPGTGLSQETQY
>TRBV11-2|-|TRBJ2-7
ASSFSRSGPYEQY
>TRBV29-1|TRBD1|TRBJ2-5
SVERWGQNGTQY
>TRBV5-1|-|TRBJ2-1
ASSLPGRSGNEQF
>TRBV12-3/TRBV12-4|TRBD1|TRBJ2-1
ASSLTGAIGDEQF
>TRBV20-1|-|TRBJ2-3
SARGGPFTDTQY
>TRBV3-1|-|TRBJ2-4
ASSQEIAKNIQY
>TRBV24-1|TRBD2|TRBJ2-3
ATSDPASERGVTNTQY
>TRBV24-1|-|TRBJ2-3
ATSDGGVHLGTQY
>TRBV28|TRBD2|TRBJ2-7
ATTSGPPLEQY
>TRBV27|-|TRBJ2-3
ASTREYRTDTQY
>TRBV20-1|TRBD1|TRBJ2-3
SAASTRTGSTDTQY
>TRBV12-3/TRBV12-4|-|TRBJ2-7
ASSLVYYEQY
>TRBV28|-|TRBJ1-1
ASSRRLPRNTEAF
>TRBV28|-|TRBJ1-2
ASRGLGYGYT
>TRBV28|-|TRBJ1-1
ASSQTQGKGF
>TRBV29-1|TRBD1|TRBJ2-2
SVGTGLNTGELF
>TRBV25-1|-|TRBJ2-5
ASSVKRALQETQY
>TRBV28|TRBD1|TRBJ2-7
ASMGTGQGSYEQY
>TRBV3-1|-|TRBJ2-3
ASSQRLSDTQY
>TRBV6-1|-|TRBJ2-7
ASSEQESARRLGSYEQY
>TRBV7-6|TRBD2|TRBJ2-7
ASSLLAGGPGAYEQY
>TRBV12-3/TRBV12-4|TRBD1|TRBJ2-7
ASSIRRTGLTSYEQY
>TRBV7-2|-|TRBJ2-7
ASRQQSSYEQY
>TRBV10-3|TRBD1|TRBJ1-2
AIARDRGHGGGYT
>TRBV13|-|TRBJ2-1
ASSPTDSGEQF
>TRBV7-9|-|TRBJ2-7
ASSFSGTPYEQY
>TRBV28|-|TRBJ1-5
ASRYSGGSNQPQH
>TRBV7-6|-|TRBJ1-5
ASSLGGGVGDQPQH
>TRBV7-2|-|TRBJ2-7
ASSRTTPYEQY
>TRBV14|TRBD1|TRBJ2-3
ASSQRTGGVMSLTDTQY
>TRBV7-7|-|TRBJ2-3
ASSLGLGVADTQY
>TRBV28|-|TRBJ2-3
ASARNPTDTQY
>TRBV3-1|-|TRBJ2-1
ASSQAPLVLPVYNEQF
>TRBV6-5|TRBD1|TRBJ1-2
ASSYSGTGGYGYT
>TRBV30|-|TRBJ2-1
AWGRVHEQF
>TRBV5-1|-|TRBJ1-5
ASSQDGDNQPQH
>TRBV29-1|-|TRBJ2-6
SVLSRGGSGANVLT
>TRBV12-3/TRBV12-4|TRBD2|TRBJ2-4
ASRTSGRAKNIQY
>TRBV20-1|-|TRBJ2-1
SAGRHNEQF
>TRBV20-1|-|TRBJ2-1
SARDHVRYEQF